This TCR beta chain was identified in a study of control samples from healthy donors and cancer patients. Method: immunoSEQ multiplex PCR; TCRdb's copy keeps in-frame clones and lacks some. The table shows approximately 100,000 clones, with more than 75% occurring only once. CDR1 is SEHNR, CDR2 FQNEAQ, per germline (reference sequence). Trimming removed 1 base from V and 6 bases from J, with 7 bases in between. This CDR3 is 13 amino acids long. Sequenced material: blood. The receptor was isolated from a man in his sixties in good health. The rearrangement joins TRBV7-9 to TRBJ2-1, with D perhaps TRBD1 (6 bases). The CDR3 reads CASSLGTANEQFF. CDR3 nucleotides: TGTGCCAGCAGCTTAGGGACAGCCAATGAGCAGTTCTTC.